The 22 T cell receptor beta chains listed next were all sequenced from one sample in a study of shared clonotypes between healthy human individuals. Measured with immunoSEQ multiplex PCR; TCRdb has only the in-frame clones, and not every one. The sample holds 550,000 to 850,000 clones, 55% to 80% seen once. The source material was memory CD4+ T cells sorted from blood. Subset meaning: CD45RA-negative fraction. The receptor set was obtained from a woman aged 25-40 years in good health.

This chain joins TRBV5-4 and TRBJ2-1; 12 bases are a match to TRBD2. The J segment lost 4 bases and the V segment lost 4 bases, leaving 6 bases of the junction unmatched. The V gene's germline CDR1 is SGHNT and CDR2 YYREEE (reference sequence). CDR3 length equals 16 residues. CDR3 loop: CASSPTGLAGYNEQFF. The CDR3 DNA sequence: TGTGCCAGCAGCCCCACCGGACTAGCGGGATACAATGAGCAGTTCTTC.

This clone was seen a few times. The chain is built from TRBV28 and TRBJ1-3; no clear D. This CDR3 has 11 amino acids. CDR1 and CDR2 from the germline V gene are MDHEN and SYDVKM. Deletions cut 6 bases from V and 8 bases from J, with 8 bases between. This CDR3 is CASSMKDTIYF. The CDR3 DNA reads TGTGCCAGCAGCATGAAAGACACCATATATTTT.

The CDR3 sequence: CASSFVIGAGTQYF. In DNA, the CDR3 is TGTGCCAGCAGCTTTGTAATCGGAGCAGGGACCCAGTACTTC. V is TRBV14 and J is TRBJ2-5, with D uncertain. The V gene's germline CDR1 is SGHDN and CDR2 FVKESK. The CDR3 loop spans 14 amino acids. V lost 5 bases, J lost 7 bases, and 17 bases lay in between.

The chain is built from TRBV18 and TRBJ1-2; 7 bases match TRBD1. Germline V gene lookup returns CDR1 KGHSH and CDR2 LQKENI. The CDR3 has 15 residues. The trim removed 3 bases at V and 1 base at J, leaving 5 bases unmatched. CDR3 in amino acids: CASSPGTANNYGYTF. The CDR3 nucleotides read TGTGCCAGCTCACCCGGGACAGCTAATAACTATGGCTACACCTTC.

CDR3 sequence (DNA): TGCGCCAGCAGCCGACAACCACTAGGGACTAGCGGGTACGAGCAGTACTTC. Amino acids: CASSRQPLGTSGYEQYF. The chain is built from TRBV5-1 and TRBJ2-7; 12 bases are shared with TRBD2. Germline V gives CDR1 SGHRS, CDR2 YFSETQ. The CDR3 totals 17 residues. V was pared by 4 bases and J by 4 bases, with 12 bases of the junction left unmatched.

The chain recombines TRBV5-1 with TRBJ2-7; 10 positions agree with TRBD2. Trimming took 1 base from V and 7 from J; bases not matched to a gene: 11. The CDR3 loop spans 16 amino acids. The germline V gene has CDR1 SGHRS and CDR2 YFSETQ. CDR3 bases: TGCGCCAGCAGCTTGTCGGAAGCGGGAGGGTTTGGTGAGCAGTACTTC. It yields the protein CASSLSEAGGFGEQYF.

Here the CDR3 reads CASSFEGSSTYEQYF. The CDR3 coding sequence is TGCGCCAGCAGCTTCGAGGGGTCCAGTACCTACGAGCAGTACTTC. J is TRBJ2-7 and V is TRBV5-1; D tentatively reads TRBD1 or TRBD2 (5 bases each). The germline gives CDR1 SGHRS, CDR2 YFSETQ. V lost 2 bases and J 2 bases, leaving 14 bases between the germline ends. The CDR3 extends over 15 amino acids.

The chain employs TRBV7-9 and TRBJ2-5; D call uncertain. The CDR3 extends over 15 amino acids. Germline V lookup: CDR1 SEHNR, CDR2 FQNEAQ (reference sequence). V gave up 0 bases and J gave up 1 base, with 9 bases separating them. The CDR3, as DNA: TGTGCCAGCAGCTTAGCCCTAGGTGCCCAAGAGACCCAGTACTTC. Translation gives CASSLALGAQETQYF.

The gene calls are TRBV4-1 and TRBJ2-3; D remains unclear. The CDR3 sequence is 13 residues long. CDR1 MGHRA and CDR2 YSYEKL come from the germline V gene. V gave up 6 bases and J gave up 3 bases, with 10 bases separating them. CDR3 residues: CASREMGTDTQYF. The CDR3 DNA reads as TGCGCCAGCAGGGAGATGGGAACAGATACGCAGTATTTT.

This chain links TRBV7-9 with TRBJ1-2; 9 bases are shared with TRBD1. Trimming cost V 5 bases and J 4 bases; bases outside gene matches: 5. This CDR3 is built from 14 residues. Germline V gene sequence: CDR1 SEHNR, CDR2 FQNEAQ (reference sequence). The CDR3 DNA reads TGTGCCAGCAGCGCACAGGGGGCTGGCTATGGCTACACCTTC. Translating gives CASSAQGAGYGYTF.

The V call is TRBV4-2, the J call TRBJ2-2, with 10 bases fitting TRBD2. CDR1 and CDR2 from the germline V gene are LGHNA and YNFKEQ. V gave up 1 base and J gave up 1 base; unmatched junction bases: 6. CDR3 size: 18 residues. The CDR3 here is CASSQGSWTSGNTGELFF. CDR3 nucleotide sequence: TGTGCCAGCAGCCAAGGGTCCTGGACTAGCGGGAACACCGGGGAGCTGTTTTTT.

The chain employs TRBV27 and TRBJ2-7; 7 bases match TRBD1. The junction had 6 bases not matched to a gene; V was cut back by 3 bases and J by 1 base. The CDR3 is 15 residues long. Germline CDR1 and CDR2: MNHEY and SMNVEV (reference sequence). The DNA of the CDR3 is TGTGCCAGCAGTTTCCGGGACAGAACTTCCTACGAGCAGTACTTC. Translation: CASSFRDRTSYEQYF.

The sample holds a few counts of this clone. The J gene is TRBJ1-2, the V gene TRBV6-6; 12 bases map to TRBD1. The V and J ends lost 2 bases and 6 bases, in that order; junction bases with no gene match: 4. Germline-derived CDR1 and CDR2 are MNHNY and SVGAGI (reference sequence). The CDR3 runs 15 residues. The CDR3 reads CASSYAGQGADGYTF. In nucleotides, the CDR3 is TGTGCCAGCAGTTACGCGGGACAGGGGGCGGATGGCTACACCTTC.

This chain links TRBV7-9 with TRBJ1-2, with 7 bases lining up with TRBD1. The CDR3 loop spans 15 amino acids. V was clipped by 5 bases and J by 0 bases; unmatched bases: 6. Germline V gene lookup returns CDR1 SEHNR and CDR2 FQNEAQ (reference sequence). The CDR3 spells CASSQGVLPNYGYTF. The CDR3 region has the DNA TGTGCCAGCAGCCAGGGGGTACTCCCTAACTATGGCTACACCTTC.

The chain is built from TRBV2 and TRBJ1-5, with 8 bases that match TRBD1. The CDR3 contains 13 residues. Germline assignment: CDR1 SNHLY and CDR2 FYNNEI. V dropped 6 bases and J dropped 5; count of bases not matched to a gene: 3. Written as DNA, the CDR3 is TGTGCCAGCAGGCAGGGGGCCCATCAGCCCCAGCATTTT. It codes for CASRQGAHQPQHF.

This chain joins TRBV7-2 and TRBJ1-1; D is ambiguous. Germline-derived CDR1 and CDR2 are SGHTA and FQGNSA. V lost 0 bases and J 1 base, leaving 3 bases between the germline ends. CDR3 size: 13 residues. CDR3 DNA: TGTGCCAGCAGCTTAGCGGCGAACACTGAAGCTTTCTTT. It encodes CASSLAANTEAFF.

The V call is TRBV7-9, the J call TRBJ2-7; the match to TRBD1 covers 7 bases. V gave up 1 base and J gave up 5 bases; unmatched junction bases: 5. Germline V CDR1 and CDR2: SEHNR, FQNEAQ (reference sequence). The CDR3 consists of 14 residues. The CDR3 DNA reads TGTGCCAGCAGCTTAGACAGGGGATACGACGAGCAGTACTTC. It specifies CASSLDRGYDEQYF.

This clone was counted only a few times. The chain uses TRBV19 and TRBJ2-4; TRBD2 is a possible D gene (6 bases). The germline V gene encodes CDR1 LNHDA and CDR2 SQIVND (reference sequence). With 4 bases removed from V and 3 bases from J, the gap between germline ends came to 7 bases. This CDR3 contains 13 residues. The CDR3 loop reads CASSKGGKNIQYF. In DNA, the CDR3 is TGTGCCAGTAGTAAGGGAGGCAAAAACATTCAGTACTTC.

This chain uses TRBV18 with TRBJ1-2; D might be TRBD1 (6 bases). Germline V gene lookup returns CDR1 KGHSH and CDR2 LQKENI. Deletions cut 3 bases from V and 0 bases from J, with 29 bases between. This CDR3 contains 21 residues. CDR3 region: CASSPSIRGPTSKVANYGYTF. CDR3 DNA sequence: TGTGCCAGCTCACCGAGTATCAGGGGACCGACATCAAAAGTAGCTAACTATGGCTACACCTTC. Based on the CDR3 plus reference TRBV18 and TRBJ1-2, the full variable domain is NAGVMQNPRHLVRRRGQEARLRCSPMKGHSHVYWYRQLPEEGLKFMVYLQKENIIDESGMPKERFSAEFPKEGPSILRIQQVVRGDSAAYFCASSPSIRGPTSKVANYGYTFGSGTRLTVV.

The V and J genes are TRBV21-1 and TRBJ1-2; the D segment call TRBD1 is taken from the table without a DNA check. TRBV21-1 is a recognized pseudogene. The CDR3 runs to 13 residues. The CDR3 reads CASSSILGGPYTF. CDR3 nucleotides: TGTGCCAGCAGCTCTATCCTAGGGGGTCCCTACACCTTC.

This rearrangement joins TRBV5-4 to TRBJ1-3; D may be TRBD1 (6 bases). Germline values: CDR1 SGHNT, CDR2 YYREEE (reference sequence). Between the trimmed V and J ends, which lost 4 bases and 4 bases, there was a span of 18 bases. The CDR3 extends over 16 amino acids. The CDR3: CASSLNRARSGNTIYF. In DNA form, the CDR3 reads TGTGCCAGCAGCCTCAACAGGGCCAGGTCGGGAAACACCATATATTTT. Using reference TRBV5-4 and TRBJ1-3 for the parts outside the CDR3, the full variable domain is ETGVTQSPTHLIKTRGQQVTLRCSSQSGHNTVSWYQQALGQGPQFIFQYYREEENGRGNFPPRFSGLQFPNYSSELNVNALELDDSALYLCASSLNRARSGNTIYFGEGSWLTVV.

The V gene is TRBV7-6, the J gene TRBJ2-7, with 7 nucleotides matching TRBD1. Germline loops: CDR1 SGHVS, CDR2 FNYEAQ. CDR3 size: 16 residues. Trimming at V came to 3 bases and at J to 5 bases, leaving 13 bases not matched to a gene. The CDR3 here is CASSLRQGTIGHEQYF. The CDR3 bases are TGTGCCAGCAGCTTGCGACAGGGAACCATTGGCCACGAGCAGTACTTC.